The clone carrying this T cell receptor beta chain was picked up one time. These data originate in a study of PD-1 blockade in mismatch repair-deficient tumors. TCRdb's copy holds only in-frame clones and misses some; the assay was immunoSEQ multiplex PCR. The sample includes roughly 50,000 clones, over 65% of them seen just once. The germline V gene encodes CDR1 LGHNA and CDR2 YSLEER. CDR3 length: 15 amino acids. The trim removed 3 bases at V and 4 bases at J, leaving 3 bases unmatched. This clonotype was sampled from an adult with mismatch repair-deficient cancer. V gene TRBV4-3 combines with J gene TRBJ2-7; TRBD2 aligns across 13 bases. Sequencing used peripheral blood, obtained 4 weeks after starting pembrolizumab. The CDR3 loop reads CASSHWTSGSYEQYF. CDR3 DNA: TGCGCCAGCAGCCATTGGACTAGCGGGAGTTACGAGCAGTACTTC.